The 19 T cell receptor beta chains listed next were all sequenced from one sample in a study of T cells expressing NK-cell markers. TCRdb re-called the 5' RACE reads; one entry per CDR3 protein, DNA not given. This sample's table has 300,000 to 500,000 distinct CDR3 sequences. Source material: blood T cells: a sorted CD56 or NKG2C T cell subset, CD4+ or CD8+ T cells, or bulk PBMC T cells (not recorded which). Receptor source: a woman in her 50s in good health.

The rearrangement uses TRBV4-1 and TRBJ1-5; TCRdb's D call of TRBD1 is untestable without DNA. The CDR3 has 15 amino acids. Germline V lookup: CDR1 MGHRA, CDR2 YSYEKL. The CDR3 protein is CASSHAGSYNQPQHF.

This rearrangement joins TRBV12-3 or TRBV12-4 to TRBJ2-1; TCRdb selects TRBD2, and the lack of DNA leaves this call unchecked. The CDR3 spans 12 residues. CDR3 sequence: CASKGPGNEQFF.

The chain couples TRBV9 to TRBJ2-2. CDR3 size: 14 residues. The germline gives CDR1 SGDLS, CDR2 YYNGEE. Here the CDR3 reads CASSGGAGTGELFF. Looking up the rest from reference TRBV9 and TRBJ2-2 gives the full variable domain: DSGVTQTPKHLITATGQRVTLRCSPRSGDLSVYWYQQSLDQGLQFLIQYYNGEERAKGNILERFSAQQFPDLHSELNLSSLELGDSALYFCASSGGAGTGELFFGEGSRLTVL.

CDR3 sequence: CASSLGAGRNYNPTDTQYF. This chain uses TRBV7-9 with TRBJ2-3; the D call from TCRdb, TRBD2, cannot be confirmed without DNA. CDR3 length: 19 residues. Germline V gene data show CDR1 as SEHNR and CDR2 as FQNEAQ (reference sequence).

The gene calls are TRBV20-1 and TRBJ2-3. The CDR3 has 13 amino acids. Germline CDR1 reads DFQATT; CDR2 reads SNEGSKA (reference sequence). CDR3 sequence: CSAGRVPTDTQYF.

The chain is built from TRBV7-7 and TRBJ2-2; with no DNA, the TCRdb D assignment of TRBD1 cannot be verified. The length of the CDR3 is 13 residues. The germline CDR1 and CDR2 sequences are SSHAT and FNYEAQ (reference sequence). CDR3 protein: CASSPGDTGELFF.

The V and J genes are TRBV6-2 or TRBV6-3 and TRBJ1-1; without DNA, the TCRdb call of TRBD1 cannot be checked. CDR1 is MNHEY and CDR2 is SVGEGT in the germline V gene. There are 14 residues in the CDR3. The CDR3 region is CASLPWGLNTEAFF.

The chain employs TRBV12-3 or TRBV12-4 and TRBJ2-6; TCRdb outputs TRBD1, but without DNA this stays unchecked. The CDR3 covers 17 residues. CDR3 protein: CASSFFVGGSGANVLTF.

The chain carries TRBV5-6 and TRBJ1-1. The CDR3 is 12 residues long. Germline V CDR1 and CDR2: SGHDT, YYEEEE. CDR3 sequence reads: CASSLKIGEAFF.

This chain uses TRBV25-1 with TRBJ2-3; TCRdb picks TRBD1, but there is no DNA to check that call. There are 17 residues in the CDR3. CDR1 is MGHDK and CDR2 is SYGVNS in the germline V gene. CDR3 residues: CASSVRGADSELNTQYF.

V and J are TRBV9 and TRBJ2-5; the D call of TRBD2 rests on TCRdb alone, since no DNA is present to check it. The CDR3 is 15 residues long. Germline V gives CDR1 SGDLS, CDR2 YYNGEE. CDR3 in amino acids: CASSDGSKYQETQYF.

The genes are TRBV20-1 and TRBJ2-2; TCRdb lists TRBD2, though no DNA is available to test this call. The CDR3 has 14 residues. The germline CDR1 and CDR2 sequences are DFQATT and SNEGSKA (reference sequence). CDR3 sequence reads: CSAKAGADTGELFF.

The chain combines TRBV6-5 with TRBJ1-1; TCRdb's D gene call, TRBD1, goes unchecked for lack of DNA. Germline V gene lookup returns CDR1 MNHEY and CDR2 SVGAGI. The CDR3 runs 16 residues. The CDR3 reads CASSFGHGRSNTEAFF.

V usage is TRBV20-1 and J usage is TRBJ2-7; the TCRdb call, TRBD1, lacks DNA for checking. CDR3 length equals 13 residues. Germline-derived CDR1 and CDR2 are DFQATT and SNEGSKA (reference sequence). The CDR3: CSAQTGSGNEQYF.

The V call is TRBV7-9, the J call TRBJ1-1; TCRdb outputs TRBD1, but without DNA this stays unchecked. The length of the CDR3 is 15 residues. Germline loops: CDR1 SEHNR, CDR2 FQNEAQ (reference sequence). The CDR3 sequence is CASSPPGPGNTEAFF.

The chain carries TRBV12-3 or TRBV12-4 and TRBJ1-2. This CDR3 is 13 amino acids long. CDR3 in amino acids: CASSPGLWYGYTF.

The chain is built from TRBV6-2 or TRBV6-3 and TRBJ1-1. CDR1 and CDR2 from the germline V gene are MNHEY and SVGEGT. The length of the CDR3 is 14 residues. CDR3 amino acids: CASTQLAANTEAFF.

The gene calls are TRBV10-3 and TRBJ1-2. Germline CDR1 and CDR2: ENHRY and SYGVKD. The CDR3 spans 16 residues. Here the CDR3 reads CAISESTWEANYGYTF.

The V gene is TRBV11-3, the J gene TRBJ2-2. This CDR3 contains 16 residues. In germline, CDR1 is SGHNT, CDR2 YENEEA. The CDR3 loop reads CASSLVSEFPTGELFF. Looking up the rest from reference TRBV11-3 and TRBJ2-2 gives the full variable domain: EAGVVQSPRYKIIEKKQPVAFWCNPISGHNTLYWYLQNLGQGPELLIRYENEEAVDDSQLPKDRFSAERLKGVDSTLKIQPAELGDSAVYLCASSLVSEFPTGELFFGEGSRLTVL.